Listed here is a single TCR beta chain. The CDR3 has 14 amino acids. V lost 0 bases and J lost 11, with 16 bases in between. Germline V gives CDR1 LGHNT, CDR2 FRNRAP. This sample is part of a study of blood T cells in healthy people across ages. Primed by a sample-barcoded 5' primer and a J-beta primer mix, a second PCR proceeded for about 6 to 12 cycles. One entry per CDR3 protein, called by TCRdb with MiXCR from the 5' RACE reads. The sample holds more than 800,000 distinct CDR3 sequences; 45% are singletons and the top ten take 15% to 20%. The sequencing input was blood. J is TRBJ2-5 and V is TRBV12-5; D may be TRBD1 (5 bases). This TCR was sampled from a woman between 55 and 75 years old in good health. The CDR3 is CASGLVIKDNEQYF. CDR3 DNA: TGTGCTAGTGGTTTGGTTATAAAGGACAATGAGCAGTACTTC.